This is a list of T cell receptor beta chains from one sample in a study of read filtering for tumor transcriptome and immune sequencing. MiXCR, applied by TCRdb to the reads, yields one record per CDR3 protein. The repertoire includes approximately 25,000 distinct CDR3 sequences, around 15% of them detected once, and around 47% sits in the top ten. The sample was a population of CD138-negative cells sorted from bone marrow. These receptors were taken from a donor at least 40 years old with multiple myeloma. CDR3s include the opening cysteine and the closing phenylalanine or tryptophan. A D gene is named only where the DNA matches it firmly. Expanded clones get a size class; other rows say once, few or many, or leave the size out.

v_call	j_call	clone_size	d_call	cdr3_aa	cdr3_nt
TRBV29-1	TRBJ2-5	.	TRBD2	CSVERGEDQETQYF	TGCAGCGTTGAACGGGGGGAAGACCAAGAGACCCAGTACTTC
TRBV19	TRBJ1-2	many	.	CASSMRLGGYTF	TGTGCCAGTAGTATGCGGTTAGGCGGCTACACCTTC
TRBV5-1	TRBJ2-1	many	TRBD2	CASSLELAGDVADEQFF	TGCGCCAGCAGCTTGGAGCTAGCGGGAGATGTTGCCGATGAGCAGTTCTTC
TRBV20-1	TRBJ1-1	many	TRBD1	CSARQGAWGTEAFF	TGCAGTGCCCGACAGGGGGCTTGGGGCACTGAAGCTTTCTTT
TRBV7-9	TRBJ2-2	many	.	CASSPIEGSTGELFF	TGTGCCAGCAGCCCAATTGAAGGGAGCACCGGGGAGCTGTTTTTT
TRBV3-1	TRBJ2-1	many	TRBD1	CASSPRDRGYNEQFF	TGTGCCAGCAGCCCCCGGGACAGGGGATACAATGAGCAGTTCTTC
TRBV19	TRBJ2-3	many	.	CASSNGHLLGTQYF	TGTGCCAGTAGTAACGGACACCTACTTGGGACGCAGTATTTT
TRBV12-3/TRBV12-4	TRBJ1-1	many	TRBD1	CASSLAPGGWTEAFF	TGTGCCAGCAGCCTCGCCCCAGGGGGCTGGACTGAAGCTTTCTTT
TRBV3-1	TRBJ2-2	many	TRBD1	CASSQPFAGTGDPGELFF	TGTGCCAGCAGTCAACCCTTTGCCGGGACAGGGGACCCCGGGGAGCTGTTTTTT
TRBV18	TRBJ2-7	many	.	CASSRRDSYEQYF	TGTGCCAGCTCACGCCGGGACTCCTACGAGCAGTACTTC
TRBV7-9	TRBJ2-1	many	TRBD2	CASSLDIAGVVHEQFF	TGTGCCAGCAGCTTAGACATAGCGGGAGTAGTGCATGAGCAGTTCTTC
TRBV6-1	TRBJ2-2	.	TRBD1	CASGTGNTGELFF	TGTGCCAGTGGGACAGGCAACACCGGGGAGCTGTTTTTT
TRBV14	TRBJ2-4	many	.	CASSQRIAKNIQYF	TGTGCCAGCAGCCAAAGAATAGCCAAAAACATTCAGTACTTC
TRBV2	TRBJ1-1	many	TRBD1	CASSPLSGTDGTEAFF	TGTGCCAGCAGTCCGTTATCCGGGACAGATGGAACTGAAGCTTTCTTT
TRBV29-1	TRBJ1-2	many	.	CSVVPGVYGYTF	TGCAGCGTTGTTCCAGGGGTTTATGGCTACACCTTC
TRBV19	TRBJ2-6	many	.	CASSIDRGANVLTF	TGTGCCAGTAGTATAGATCGGGGGGCCAACGTCCTGACTTTC